This T cell receptor (beta chain) was captured in a study of blood T cell repertoires in COVID-19. In the study overall: Samples came from the United States, Italy and Spain, spanning acute and convalescent COVID-19. PBMCs, B-cell-depleted T cells, or T cells were the source of the cDNA or gDNA that made up the material.

V lost 6 bases and J 3 bases, leaving 14 bases between the germline ends. CDR1 is ENHRY, CDR2 SYGVKD, per germline. The CDR3 loop spans 14 amino acids. Produced via immunoSEQ multiplex PCR; TCRdb's table is partial and in-frame only. The repertoire has about 140,000 clones, roughly 85% of them found once; the top ten carry 2.5% to 3%. This sequence joins TRBV10-3 and TRBJ1-2; D is uncertain. This TCR derives from a man aged 45 to 65 with acute or convalescent COVID-19. Source material: peripheral blood. CDR3 bases: TGTGCCATCAGGTACGAGGGCCCGCACTATGGCTACACCTTC. Its protein product is CAIRYEGPHYGYTF.